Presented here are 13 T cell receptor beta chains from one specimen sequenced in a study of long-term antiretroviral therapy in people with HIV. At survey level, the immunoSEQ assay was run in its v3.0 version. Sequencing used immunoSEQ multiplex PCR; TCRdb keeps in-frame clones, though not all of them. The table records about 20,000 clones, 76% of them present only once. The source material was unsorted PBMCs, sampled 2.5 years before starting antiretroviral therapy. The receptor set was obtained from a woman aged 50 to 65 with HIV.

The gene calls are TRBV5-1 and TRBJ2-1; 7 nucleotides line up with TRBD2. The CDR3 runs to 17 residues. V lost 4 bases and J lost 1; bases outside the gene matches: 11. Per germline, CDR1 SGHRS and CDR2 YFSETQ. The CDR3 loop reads CASSTSPRRGSYNEQFF. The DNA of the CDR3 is TGCGCCAGCAGCACCTCCCCGAGGCGGGGGTCCTACAATGAGCAGTTCTTC.

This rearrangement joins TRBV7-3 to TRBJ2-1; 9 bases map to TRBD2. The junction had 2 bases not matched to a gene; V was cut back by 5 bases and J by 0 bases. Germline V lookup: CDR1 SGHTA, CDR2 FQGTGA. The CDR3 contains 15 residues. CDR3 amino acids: CASSPSGTSYNEQFF. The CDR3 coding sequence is TGTGCCAGCAGCCCTAGCGGGACCTCCTACAATGAGCAGTTCTTC.

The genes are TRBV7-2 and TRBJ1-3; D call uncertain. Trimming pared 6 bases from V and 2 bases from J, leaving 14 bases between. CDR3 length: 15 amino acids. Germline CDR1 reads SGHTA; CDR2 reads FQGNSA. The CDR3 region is CASRRAPPPGNTIYF. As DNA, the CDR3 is TGTGCCAGCAGACGGGCCCCACCGCCTGGAAACACCATATATTTT.

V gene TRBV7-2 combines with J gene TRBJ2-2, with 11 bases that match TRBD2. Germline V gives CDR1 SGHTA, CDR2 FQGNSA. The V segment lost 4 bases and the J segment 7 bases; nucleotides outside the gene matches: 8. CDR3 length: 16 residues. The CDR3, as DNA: TGTGCCAGCAGCTCCCGTAGCGGGGGGGCAGTCGGGGAGCTGTTTTTT. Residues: CASSSRSGGAVGELFF.

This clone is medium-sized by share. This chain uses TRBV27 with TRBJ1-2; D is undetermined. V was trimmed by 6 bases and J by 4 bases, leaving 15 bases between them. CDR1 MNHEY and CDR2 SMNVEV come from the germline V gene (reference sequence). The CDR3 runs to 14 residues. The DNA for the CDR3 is TGTGCCAGCAGCTTCGCCCAGTTTGGCTATGGCTACACCTTC. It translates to CASSFAQFGYGYTF.

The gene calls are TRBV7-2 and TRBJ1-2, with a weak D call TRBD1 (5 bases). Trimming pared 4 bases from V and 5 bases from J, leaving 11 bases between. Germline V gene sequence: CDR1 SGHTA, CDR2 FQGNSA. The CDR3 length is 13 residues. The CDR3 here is CASSSRDGYGYTF. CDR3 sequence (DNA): TGTGCCAGCAGCTCAAGGGACGGGTATGGCTACACCTTC. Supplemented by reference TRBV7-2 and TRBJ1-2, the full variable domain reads GAGVSQSPSNKVTEKGKDVELRCDPISGHTALYWYRQSLGQGLEFLIYFQGNSAPDKSGLPSDRFSAERTGGSVSTLTIQRTQQEDSAVYLCASSSRDGYGYTFGSGTRLTVV.

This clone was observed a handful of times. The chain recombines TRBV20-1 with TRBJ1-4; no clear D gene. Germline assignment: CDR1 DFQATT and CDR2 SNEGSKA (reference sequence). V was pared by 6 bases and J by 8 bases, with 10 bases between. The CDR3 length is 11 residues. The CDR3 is CSALGEEKLFF. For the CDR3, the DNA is TGCAGTGCGTTAGGAGAGGAAAAACTGTTTTTT.

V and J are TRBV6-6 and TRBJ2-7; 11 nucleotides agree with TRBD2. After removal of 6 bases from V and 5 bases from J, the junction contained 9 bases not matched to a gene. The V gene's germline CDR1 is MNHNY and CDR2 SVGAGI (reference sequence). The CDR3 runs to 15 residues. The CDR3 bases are TGTGCCAGCAGAAATCCGGGACTAGCGGATCACGAGCAGTACTTC. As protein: CASRNPGLADHEQYF.

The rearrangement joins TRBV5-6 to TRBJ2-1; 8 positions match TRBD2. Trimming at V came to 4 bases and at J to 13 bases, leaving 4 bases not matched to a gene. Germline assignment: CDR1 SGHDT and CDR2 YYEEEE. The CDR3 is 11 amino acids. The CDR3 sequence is CASSLSGVQFF. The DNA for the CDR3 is TGTGCCAGCAGCCTTAGCGGGGTCCAGTTCTTC.

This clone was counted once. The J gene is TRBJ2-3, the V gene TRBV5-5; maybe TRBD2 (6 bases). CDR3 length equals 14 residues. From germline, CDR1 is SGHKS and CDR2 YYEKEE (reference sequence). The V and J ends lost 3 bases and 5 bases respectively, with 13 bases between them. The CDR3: CASSSLGGGDTQYF. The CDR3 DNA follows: TGTGCCAGCAGCTCGTTGGGGGGAGGAGATACGCAGTATTTT.

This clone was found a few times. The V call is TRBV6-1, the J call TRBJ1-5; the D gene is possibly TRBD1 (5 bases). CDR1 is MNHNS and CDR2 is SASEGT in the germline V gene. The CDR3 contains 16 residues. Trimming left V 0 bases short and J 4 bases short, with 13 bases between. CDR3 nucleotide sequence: TGTGCCAGCAGTGAAGCGTTTGAGGGGTGGAATCAGCCCCAGCATTTT. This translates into CASSEAFEGWNQPQHF.

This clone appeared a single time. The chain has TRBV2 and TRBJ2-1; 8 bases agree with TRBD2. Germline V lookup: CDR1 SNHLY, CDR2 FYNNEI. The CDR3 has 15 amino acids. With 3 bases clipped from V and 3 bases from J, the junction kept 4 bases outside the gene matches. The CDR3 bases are TGTGCCAGCAGTGAGAGAGCGGGGGACTACAATGAGCAGTTCTTC. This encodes CASSERAGDYNEQFF. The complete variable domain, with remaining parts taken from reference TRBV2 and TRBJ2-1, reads EPEVTQTPSHQVTQMGQEVILRCVPISNHLYFYWYRQILGQKVEFLVSFYNNEISEKSEIFDDQFSVERPDGSNFTLKIRSTKLEDSAMYFCASSERAGDYNEQFFGPGTRLTVL.

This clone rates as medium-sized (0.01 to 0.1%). CDR3 region: CASSRTGERDQPQHF. The CDR3 DNA follows: TGCGCCAGCAGCAGAACAGGGGAGCGGGATCAGCCCCAGCATTTT. The chain carries TRBV5-1 and TRBJ1-5, with TRBD1 matching 7 bases. This CDR3 comprises 15 residues. CDR1 is SGHRS, CDR2 YFSETQ, per germline. V trimming: 4 bases; J trimming: 5 bases; junction bases outside the gene matches: 9.